Each of the 2 T cell receptor beta chains below was sequenced from the same sample in a study of control samples from healthy donors and cancer patients. Assay used: immunoSEQ multiplex PCR; TCRdb lists only in-frame clones, some missing. The sample lists fewer than 60,000 clones; roughly 86% were seen once. Material: PBMCs. The source is a woman in her sixties or seventies with lung cancer.

This clone was picked up one time. The chain joins TRBV6-6 to TRBJ2-5; D ambiguous. V was cut by 2 bases and J by 3 bases, with 7 bases left in between. This CDR3 region has 13 residues. Germline V lookup: CDR1 MNHNY, CDR2 SVGAGI (reference sequence). CDR3 in DNA: TGTGCCAGCAGTTACGCAAACGAAGAGACCCAGTACTTC. Translating gives CASSYANEETQYF.

The chain joins TRBV6-5 to TRBJ1-5; D not resolved. CDR1 and CDR2 (germline): MNHEY, SVGAGI. This CDR3 contains 15 residues. Trimming pared 0 bases from V and 3 bases from J, leaving 9 bases between. In DNA form, the CDR3 reads TGTGCCAGCAGTTACTCGCCGGGCCCCAATCAGCCCCAGCATTTT. Its translation: CASSYSPGPNQPQHF.